The 5 T cell receptor beta chains reported below all come from one sample, sequenced in a study of beta chain features in type 1 diabetes. Sequencing targeted expressed TCRB transcripts, as all isolated RNA had been reverse transcribed. TCRdb's copy holds only in-frame clones and misses some; the assay was immunoSEQ multiplex PCR. The sample includes approximately 250,000 clones, about 14% of them seen just once. Sequenced material: naive CD4+ T cells from blood. The receptors originated from a woman in her 40s in good health.

This clone has a handful of counts. This rearrangement joins TRBV10-3 to TRBJ2-3, with 7 positions matching TRBD2. Germline V gene lookup returns CDR1 ENHRY and CDR2 SYGVKD. The CDR3 is 13 amino acids. V lost 10 bases and J lost 0; bases outside the gene matches: 4. The CDR3 region has the DNA TGTGCCACCGCTAGCGGTAGCACAGATACGCAGTATTTT. Translation: CATASGSTDTQYF.

The CDR3 loop is CASRDRGSANSPLHF. CDR3 sequence (DNA): TGTGCCAGTAGAGACAGGGGTTCCGCTAATTCACCCCTCCACTTT. V and J are TRBV19 and TRBJ1-6; 8 bases are a match to TRBD1. The CDR3 is made up of 15 amino acids. Germline loops: CDR1 LNHDA, CDR2 SQIVND (reference sequence). V gave up 6 bases and J gave up 6 bases; unmatched junction bases: 7.

This clone was observed a handful of times. This chain links TRBV29-1 with TRBJ2-2; 7 nucleotides match TRBD2. The germline V gene has CDR1 SQVTM and CDR2 ANQGSEA. The CDR3 extends over 14 amino acids. Germline trimming cut 1 base from V and 8 bases from J; bases unmatched to any gene: 7. DNA for the CDR3: TGCAGCGTTGAAGTGGCTAGCGGAACAGGGGAGCTGTTTTTT. Its translation: CSVEVASGTGELFF.

This clone has just a few counts. V is TRBV19 and J is TRBJ2-5; D is ambiguous. The germline gives CDR1 LNHDA, CDR2 SQIVND (reference sequence). V gave up 2 bases and J gave up 5 bases, with 9 bases separating them. The CDR3 runs to 13 residues. Here the CDR3 reads CASSITAAETQYF. The CDR3 DNA reads TGTGCCAGTAGTATAACCGCCGCGGAGACCCAGTACTTC.

The chain carries TRBV7-8 and TRBJ2-2; TRBD1 matches at 10 bases. With V trimmed by 5 bases and J by 6 bases, 9 bases remained unmatched. CDR3 length: 16 amino acids. Germline V lookup: CDR1 SGHVS, CDR2 FQNEAQ. CDR3 region: CASSAQRGQGSGELFF. DNA for the CDR3: TGTGCCAGCAGCGCACAACGGGGACAGGGGTCCGGGGAGCTGTTTTTT.